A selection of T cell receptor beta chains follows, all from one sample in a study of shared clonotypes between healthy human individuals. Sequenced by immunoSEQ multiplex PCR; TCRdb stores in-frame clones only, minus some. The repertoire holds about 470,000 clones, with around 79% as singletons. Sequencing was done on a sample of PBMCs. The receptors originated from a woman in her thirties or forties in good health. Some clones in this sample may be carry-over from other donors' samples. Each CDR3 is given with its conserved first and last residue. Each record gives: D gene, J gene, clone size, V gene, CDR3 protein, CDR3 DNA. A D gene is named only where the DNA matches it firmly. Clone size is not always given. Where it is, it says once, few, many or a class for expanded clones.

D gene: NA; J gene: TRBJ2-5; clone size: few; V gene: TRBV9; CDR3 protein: CASSVFGGGEETQYF; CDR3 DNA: TGTGCCAGCAGCGTATTTGGGGGCGGAGAGGAGACCCAGTACTTC
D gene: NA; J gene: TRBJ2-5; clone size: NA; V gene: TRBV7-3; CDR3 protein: CASSLVGKETQYF; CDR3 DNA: TGTGCCAGCAGCTTAGTCGGGAAAGAGACCCAGTACTTC
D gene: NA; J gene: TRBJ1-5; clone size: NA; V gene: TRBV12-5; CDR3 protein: CASGLANQPQHF; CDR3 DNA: TGTGCTAGTGGTTTGGCCAATCAGCCCCAGCATTTT
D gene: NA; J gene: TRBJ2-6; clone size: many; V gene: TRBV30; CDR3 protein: CAWSRFGGLTGANVLTF; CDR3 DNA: TGTGCCTGGAGCCGCTTTGGGGGTCTAACTGGGGCCAACGTCCTGACTTTC
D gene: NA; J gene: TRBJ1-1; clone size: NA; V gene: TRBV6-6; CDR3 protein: CASKGNTEAFF; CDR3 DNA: TGTGCCAGCAAAGGGAACACTGAAGCTTTCTTT
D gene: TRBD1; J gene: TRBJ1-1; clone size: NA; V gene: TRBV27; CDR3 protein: CASSLDRGNTEAFF; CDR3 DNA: TGTGCCAGCAGTTTAGACAGGGGGAACACTGAAGCTTTCTTT
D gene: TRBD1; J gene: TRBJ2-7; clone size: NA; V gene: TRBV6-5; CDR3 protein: CASSSPRTGSFHEQYF; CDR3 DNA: TGTGCCAGCAGTTCGCCCCGGACAGGGTCTTTCCACGAGCAGTACTTC
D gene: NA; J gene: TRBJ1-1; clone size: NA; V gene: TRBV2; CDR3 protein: CASRRDTEAFF; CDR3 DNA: TGTGCCAGCAGACGTGACACTGAAGCTTTCTTT
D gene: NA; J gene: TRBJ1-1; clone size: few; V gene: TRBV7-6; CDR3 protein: CASSLVPEGEAFF; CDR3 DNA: TGTGCCAGCAGCTTAGTCCCGGAGGGTGAAGCTTTCTTT
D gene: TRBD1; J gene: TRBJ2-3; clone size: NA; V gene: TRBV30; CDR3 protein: CAWSSGQATDTQYF; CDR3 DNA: TGTGCCTGGAGTTCGGGACAGGCGACAGATACGCAGTATTTT
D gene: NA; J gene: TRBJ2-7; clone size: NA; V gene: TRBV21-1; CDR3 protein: CASSKVPGLGGTLYF; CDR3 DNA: TGTGCCAGCAGCAAAGTCCCGGGACTAGGGGGGACGTTGTACTTC
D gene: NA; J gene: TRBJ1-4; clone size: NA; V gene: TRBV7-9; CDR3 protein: CASSLVGQGDEKLFF; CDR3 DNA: TGTGCCAGCAGCTTAGTTGGGCAGGGAGACGAAAAACTGTTTTTT
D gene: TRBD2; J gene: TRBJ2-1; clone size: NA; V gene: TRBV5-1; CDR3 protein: CASSLGLANNEQFF; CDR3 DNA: TGCGCCAGCAGCTTGGGACTAGCCAACAATGAGCAGTTCTTC
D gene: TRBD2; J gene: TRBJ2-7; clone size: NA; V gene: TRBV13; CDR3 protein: CASRMTSGSTYEQYF; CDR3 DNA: TGTGCCAGCAGAATGACTAGCGGGAGTACCTACGAGCAGTACTTC
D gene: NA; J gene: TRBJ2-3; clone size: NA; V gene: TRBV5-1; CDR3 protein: CASSLGQGSTDTQYF; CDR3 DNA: TGCGCCAGCAGCTTGGGTCAGGGAAGCACAGATACGCAGTATTTT
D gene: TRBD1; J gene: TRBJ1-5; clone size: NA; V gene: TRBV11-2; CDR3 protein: CASSLTGGYNQPQHF; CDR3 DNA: TGTGCCAGCAGCTTAACAGGGGGGTACAATCAGCCCCAGCATTTT
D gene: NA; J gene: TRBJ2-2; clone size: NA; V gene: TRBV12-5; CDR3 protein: CASGSGTGELFF; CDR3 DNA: TGTGCTAGTGGTTCGGGGACCGGGGAGCTGTTTTTT
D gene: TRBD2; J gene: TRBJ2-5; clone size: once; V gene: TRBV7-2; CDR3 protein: CASSRLGLAAIETQYF; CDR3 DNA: TGTGCCAGCAGCCGATTGGGACTAGCGGCCATAGAGACCCAGTACTTC
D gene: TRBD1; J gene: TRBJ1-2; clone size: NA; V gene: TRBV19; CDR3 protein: CASRWTGAFYGYTF; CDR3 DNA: TGTGCCAGTAGGTGGACAGGGGCCTTCTATGGCTACACCTTC
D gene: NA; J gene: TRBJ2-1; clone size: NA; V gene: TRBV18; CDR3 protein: CASSPFLSAESSYNEQFF; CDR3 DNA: TGTGCCAGCTCACCATTCCTTTCGGCGGAAAGCTCCTACAATGAGCAGTTCTTC
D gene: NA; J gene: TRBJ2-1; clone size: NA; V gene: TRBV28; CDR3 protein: CASTRQGIYNEQFF; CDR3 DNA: TGTGCCAGCACCCGGCAGGGGATATACAATGAGCAGTTCTTC
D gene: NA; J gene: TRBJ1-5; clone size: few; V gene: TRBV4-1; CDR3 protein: CASSPSSGLYSNQPQHF; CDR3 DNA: TGCGCCAGCAGTCCCTCTTCAGGGCTTTATAGCAATCAGCCCCAGCATTTT
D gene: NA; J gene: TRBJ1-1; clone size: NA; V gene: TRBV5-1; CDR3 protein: CASNDNGAVNTEAFF; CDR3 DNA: TGCGCCAGCAACGACAACGGGGCCGTAAACACTGAAGCTTTCTTT
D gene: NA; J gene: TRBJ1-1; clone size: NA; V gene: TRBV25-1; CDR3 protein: CASSELGGGRTTEAFF; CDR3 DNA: TGTGCCAGCAGTGAACTAGGGGGGGGAAGAACCACTGAAGCTTTCTTT
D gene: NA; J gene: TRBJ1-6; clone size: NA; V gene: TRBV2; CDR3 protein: CASKGETYNSPLHF; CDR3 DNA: TGTGCCAGCAAGGGGGAAACCTATAATTCACCCCTCCACTTT
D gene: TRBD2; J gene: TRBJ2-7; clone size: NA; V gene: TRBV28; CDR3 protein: CASRVAGGREQYF; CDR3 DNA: TGTGCCAGCAGGGTAGCGGGAGGGCGGGAGCAGTACTTC
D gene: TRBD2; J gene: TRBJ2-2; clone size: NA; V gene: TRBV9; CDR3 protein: CASSVGGSGSFGELFF; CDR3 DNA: TGTGCCAGCAGCGTAGGTGGTAGCGGGAGCTTCGGGGAGCTGTTTTTT
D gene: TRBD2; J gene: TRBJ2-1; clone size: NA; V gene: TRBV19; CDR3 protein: CASSRTSGRLYNEQFF; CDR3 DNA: TGTGCCAGTAGCAGGACTAGCGGGAGGCTCTACAATGAGCAGTTCTTC
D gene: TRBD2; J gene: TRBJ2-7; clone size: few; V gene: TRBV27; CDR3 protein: CASSSGLAGSPEQYF; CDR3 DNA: TGTGCCAGCAGTTCGGGACTAGCGGGATCCCCCGAGCAGTACTTC
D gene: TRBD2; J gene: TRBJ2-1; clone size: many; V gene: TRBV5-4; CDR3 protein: CASSQAGGSYNEQFF; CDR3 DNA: TGTGCCAGCAGCCAAGCGGGAGGCTCCTACAATGAGCAGTTCTTC
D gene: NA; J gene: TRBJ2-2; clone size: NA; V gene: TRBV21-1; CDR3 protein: CASSKDGTSEGDTGELFF; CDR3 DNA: TGTGCCAGCAGCAAAGATGGGACTAGCGAGGGGGACACCGGGGAGCTGTTTTTT
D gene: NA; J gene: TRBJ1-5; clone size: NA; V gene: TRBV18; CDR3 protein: CASSQAVQGNQPQHF; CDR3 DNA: TGTGCCAGCTCACAAGCAGTTCAGGGGAATCAGCCCCAGCATTTT
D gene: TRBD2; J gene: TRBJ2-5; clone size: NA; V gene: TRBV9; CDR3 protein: CASSPGGGFETQYF; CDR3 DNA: TGTGCCAGCAGCCCCGGGGGGGGTTTCGAGACCCAGTACTTC
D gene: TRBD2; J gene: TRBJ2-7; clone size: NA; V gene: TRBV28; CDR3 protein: CASSISGIAPYEQYF; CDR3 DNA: TGTGCCAGCAGTATTAGCGGGATCGCTCCCTACGAGCAGTACTTC
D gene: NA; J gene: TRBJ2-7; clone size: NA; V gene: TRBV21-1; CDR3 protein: CASSKPGQVHEQYF; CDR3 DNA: TGTGCCAGCAGCAAACCGGGACAGGTCCACGAGCAGTACTTC
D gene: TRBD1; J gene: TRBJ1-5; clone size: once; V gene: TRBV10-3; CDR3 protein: CAISGQGDQPQHF; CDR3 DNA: TGTGCCATCAGTGGACAGGGAGATCAGCCCCAGCATTTT
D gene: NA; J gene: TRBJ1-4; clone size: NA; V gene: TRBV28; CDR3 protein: CASSPESEKLFF; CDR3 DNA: TGTGCCAGCAGCCCTGAGTCTGAAAAACTGTTTTTT
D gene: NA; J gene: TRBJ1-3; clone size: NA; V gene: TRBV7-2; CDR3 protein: CASSIKSGSGNTIYF; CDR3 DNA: TGTGCCAGCAGCATCAAGTCTGGCTCTGGAAACACCATATATTTT
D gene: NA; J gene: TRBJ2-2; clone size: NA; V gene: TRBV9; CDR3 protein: CASSVGGTNTGELFF; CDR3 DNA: TGTGCCAGCAGCGTAGGCGGAACAAACACCGGGGAGCTGTTTTTT
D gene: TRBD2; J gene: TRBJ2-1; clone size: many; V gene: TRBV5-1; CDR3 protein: CASSLSGSKTNDEQFF; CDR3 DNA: TGCGCCAGCAGCTTAAGCGGGAGCAAGACGAACGATGAGCAGTTCTTC
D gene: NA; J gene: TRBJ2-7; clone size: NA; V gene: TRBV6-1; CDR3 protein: CASSEQGPSYEQYF; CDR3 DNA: TGTGCCAGCAGTGAACAGGGCCCCTCCTACGAGCAGTACTTC
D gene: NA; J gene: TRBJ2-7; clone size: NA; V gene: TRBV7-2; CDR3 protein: CASSLARPYEQYF; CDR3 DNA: TGTGCCAGCAGCTTAGCGCGACCCTACGAGCAGTACTTC
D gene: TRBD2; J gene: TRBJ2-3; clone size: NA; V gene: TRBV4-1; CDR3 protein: CASSQVAGDHTQYF; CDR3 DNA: TGCGCCAGCAGCCAAGTAGCGGGAGATCATACGCAGTATTTT